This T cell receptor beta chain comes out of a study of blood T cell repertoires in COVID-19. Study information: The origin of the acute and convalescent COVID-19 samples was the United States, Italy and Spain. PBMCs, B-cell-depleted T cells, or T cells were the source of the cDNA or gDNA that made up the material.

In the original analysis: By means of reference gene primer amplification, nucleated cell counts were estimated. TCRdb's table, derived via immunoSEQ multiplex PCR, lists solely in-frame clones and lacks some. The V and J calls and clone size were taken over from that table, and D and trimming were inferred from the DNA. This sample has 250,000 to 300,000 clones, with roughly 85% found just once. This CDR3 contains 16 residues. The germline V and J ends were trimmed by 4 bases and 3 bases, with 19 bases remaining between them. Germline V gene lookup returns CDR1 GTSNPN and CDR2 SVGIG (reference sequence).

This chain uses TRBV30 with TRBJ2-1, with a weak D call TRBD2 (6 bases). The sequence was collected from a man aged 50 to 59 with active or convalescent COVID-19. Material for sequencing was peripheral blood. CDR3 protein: CAWTFSGGLIYNEQFF. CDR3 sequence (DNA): TGTGCCTGGACCTTTTCCGGGGGTCTTATCTACAATGAGCAGTTCTTC. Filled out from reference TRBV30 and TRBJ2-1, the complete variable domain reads SQTIHQWPATLVQPVGSPLSLECTVEGTSNPNLYWYRQAAGRGLQLLFYSVGIGQISSEVPQNLSASRPQDRQFILSSKKLLLSDSGFYLCAWTFSGGLIYNEQFFGPGTRLTVL.